The TCR beta chain described here comes from a study of blood T cells in healthy people across ages. Broader study findings: The study could not conclusively compare naive and antigen-experienced cells, given its unsorted PBMCs.

This clonotype was detected a few times. The antigen is unknown. Germline CDR1 reads MNHNS; CDR2 reads SASEGT. Trimming took off 1 base at V and 8 bases at J, with 14 bases between the two ends. This CDR3 comprises 14 residues. Combining a sample-barcoded 5' primer with a J-beta primer mix, a second PCR ran for roughly 7 to 11 cycles. TCRdb reprocessed the 5' RACE reads with MiXCR, giving one entry per CDR3 protein. This table holds about 1,800,000 distinct CDR3 sequences, 28% found once. The receptor was derived from a woman in her 30s in good health. This sequence joins TRBV6-1 and TRBJ1-2; tentative D call: TRBD1 (5 bases). Sequenced sample: blood. The CDR3 loop reads CASSEERGPAGYTF. The CDR3 DNA is TGTGCCAGCAGTGAAGAGAGGGGCCCGGCAGGCTACACCTTC.